This T cell receptor (beta chain) is from a study of shared T cell receptors in the human thymus. On this clone itself: One end of the junction is discordant with germline, which a read error may explain. Other DNA sequences from this sample encode an identical CDR3 as well.

Clones were sequenced by immunoSEQ multiplex PCR, and TCRdb holds only the in-frame ones, with some missing. The sample has hundreds of thousands of clones, around 87% seen once. This CDR3 has 16 amino acids. Looked up from germline, CDR1 is MDHEN and CDR2 is SYDVKM. The data were also submitted as part of a second study, on human thymus T cells. From that second work: Finnish infants who were healthy and having corrective surgery for congenital heart defects made up the donors. Thymic tissue was derived from resections collected during corrective heart surgery.

The chain recombines TRBV28 with TRBJ1-6; D perhaps matches TRBD1 (6 bases). The clonotype comes from a boy younger than two with a congenital heart defect. The sequenced sample was thymocytes. The CDR3 sequence is CASRRGQFVENSPLHF. In DNA, the CDR3 is TGTGCCAGCAGACGAGGACAGTTTGTTGAAAATTCCCCCCTCCACTTT. Combining the CDR3 with reference TRBV28 and TRBJ1-6 gives the whole variable domain DVKVTQSSRYLVKRTGEKVFLECVQDMDHENMFWYRQDPGLGLRLIYFSYDVKMKEKGDIPEGYSVSREKKERFSLILESASTNQTSMYLCASRRGQFVENSPLHFGNGTRLTVT.